The 25 T cell receptor beta chains listed next were all sequenced from one sample in a study of identical twins. From the 5' RACE reads, TCRdb called clonotypes with MiXCR, one entry per CDR3 protein. The sample records some 1,700,000 distinct CDR3 sequences, less than 40% being singletons. The sample taken for sequencing was cord blood. The origin of the receptors is a newborn girl in good health.

The V gene is TRBV5-8, the J gene TRBJ2-5; D is undetermined. The DNA end is a closer match to TRBJ2-1, so the J assignment may be wrong. The CDR3 consists of 12 residues. The germline gives CDR1 SGHTS, CDR2 YDEGEE. The CDR3 loop is CASSEYQETQFF. Written as DNA, the CDR3 is TGTGCCAGCTCGGAGTACCAAGAGACCCAGTTCTTC.

There are a few counts of this clonotype. The gene calls are TRBV12-3 or TRBV12-4 and TRBJ2-7; TRBD2 agrees at 8 bases. The CDR3 has 15 amino acids. The V and J ends lost 4 bases and 7 bases, in that order; junction bases with no gene match: 12. This CDR3 is CASSSKTQRGLEQYF. CDR3 DNA sequence: TGTGCCAGCAGTTCGAAAACCCAGCGGGGGCTTGAGCAGTACTTC.

A few counts support this clonotype. V usage is TRBV14 and J usage is TRBJ2-7, with TRBD2 matching 7 bases. The CDR3 runs 16 residues. CDR1 is SGHDN, CDR2 FVKESK, per germline. After removal of 0 bases from V and 1 base from J, the junction contained 6 bases not matched to a gene. Here the CDR3 DNA reads TGTGCCAGCAGCCAAGATATGGGGGGGGTGTCCTACGAGCAGTACTTC. Protein: CASSQDMGGVSYEQYF.

This clonotype was observed many times. The chain is built from TRBV11-2 and TRBJ2-1; 9 bases fit TRBD1. The ends lost 3 bases at V and 1 base at J; junction bases unmatched: 1. This CDR3 spans 15 amino acids. Germline lookup yields CDR1 SGHAT and CDR2 FQNNGV. The CDR3 coding sequence is TGTGCCAGCAGCTTCGACAGGGGGTCCTACAATGAGCAGTTCTTC. Amino acids: CASSFDRGSYNEQFF. Together with reference TRBV11-2 and TRBJ2-1, the CDR3 gives the full variable domain: EAGVAQSPRYKIIEKRQSVAFWCNPISGHATLYWYQQILGQGPKLLIQFQNNGVVDDSQLPKDRFSAERLKGVDSTLKIQPAKLEDSAVYLCASSFDRGSYNEQFFGPGTRLTVL.

The chain combines TRBV30 with TRBJ1-1, with D perhaps TRBD1 (6 bases). The CDR3 spans 14 residues. CDR1 GTSNPN and CDR2 SVGIG come from the germline V gene (reference sequence). V was pared by 2 bases and J by 6 bases, with 16 bases between. CDR3 residues: CAWSIPRGASEAFF. In DNA form, the CDR3 reads TGTGCCTGGAGTATTCCAAGGGGGGCCTCTGAAGCTTTCTTT.

The V gene is TRBV3-1, the J gene TRBJ2-7, with D possibly matching TRBD1 (5 bases). Germline CDR1 and CDR2: LGHDT and YNNKEL (reference sequence). Trimming shortened V by 1 base and J by 4 bases, and 11 bases separated the two germline ends. This CDR3 has 14 amino acids. The CDR3 loop reads CASSQGPRVYEQYF. CDR3 bases: TGTGCCAGCAGCCAAGGTCCCAGGGTATACGAGCAGTACTTC.

The chain combines TRBV6-1 with TRBJ1-2; no firm D call. Looked up from germline, CDR1 is MNHNS and CDR2 is SASEGT. The CDR3 covers 13 residues. V lost 2 bases to trimming and J lost 4 bases, with 8 bases between them. The CDR3 nucleotides are TGTGCCAGCAGTGAAAGCTGGGCCTATGGCTACACCTTC. Translated: CASSESWAYGYTF.

The J gene is TRBJ2-5, the V gene TRBV5-1; no clear D gene. Per germline, CDR1 SGHRS and CDR2 YFSETQ. This CDR3 is 15 amino acids long. Trimming left V 0 bases short and J 2 bases short, with 11 bases between. The CDR3 DNA is TGCGCCAGCAGCTTGGTTGTGGTGGGGCAAGAGACCCAGTACTTC. Translation gives CASSLVVVGQETQYF.

There are a few counts of this clonotype. The chain combines TRBV4-2 with TRBJ2-1; TRBD2 might be the D (6 bases). V gave up 4 bases and J gave up 0 bases, with 13 bases separating them. The CDR3 totals 16 residues. Germline values: CDR1 LGHNA, CDR2 YNFKEQ. The CDR3 bases are TGTGCCAGCAGCCTCGCGGGGTCTAGCTCCTACAATGAGCAGTTCTTC. Translation: CASSLAGSSSYNEQFF.

The chain's CDR3 is CASSVRGTVSDTQYF. The DNA of the CDR3 is TGTGCCAGCAGCGTAAGGGGGACAGTCTCAGATACGCAGTATTTT. The chain links TRBV9 to TRBJ2-3; 7 bases are shared with TRBD1. CDR3 length equals 15 residues. With 1 base clipped from V and 4 bases from J, the junction kept 6 bases outside the gene matches. Looked up from germline, CDR1 is SGDLS and CDR2 is YYNGEE.

A few counts support this clonotype. The V and J genes are TRBV12-3 or TRBV12-4 and TRBJ2-7; D is ambiguous. V dropped 5 bases and J dropped 3 bases, with 8 bases sitting between them. The CDR3 has 12 residues. The CDR3 DNA reads TGTGCCAGCAGTCGACACTTCTACGAGCAGTACTTC. It encodes CASSRHFYEQYF.

This rearrangement joins TRBV20-1 to TRBJ2-1, with 10 bases matching TRBD2. V lost 7 bases, J lost 3 bases, and 9 bases stayed unmatched. The CDR3 has 15 amino acids. Per the germline V gene, CDR1 is DFQATT and CDR2 is SNEGSKA (reference sequence). CDR3 in DNA: TGCAGTGAGAGACTAGCGGGCTCCAGCTACAATGAGCAGTTCTTC. Translation: CSERLAGSSYNEQFF.

The V gene is TRBV20-1, the J gene TRBJ2-3; tentative D call: TRBD2 (6 bases). CDR3 size: 13 residues. CDR1 is DFQATT and CDR2 is SNEGSKA in the germline V gene (reference sequence). V was pared by 5 bases and J by 0 bases, with 9 bases between. CDR3 nucleotides: TGCAGTGCTGCGGGGTTTAGCACAGATACGCAGTATTTT. Translated: CSAAGFSTDTQYF.

This clonotype appeared a few times. The chain combines TRBV4-1 with TRBJ2-1, with 7 bases that match TRBD2. Germline loops: CDR1 MGHRA, CDR2 YSYEKL. J lost 2 bases, V lost 4 bases, and 11 bases had no gene match. This CDR3 contains 17 residues. Written as DNA, the CDR3 is TGCGCCAGCAGCCCCAAATCCTTACTAGCGCCCTACAATGAGCAGTTCTTC. Encoded protein: CASSPKSLLAPYNEQFF.

The gene calls are TRBV11-2 and TRBJ2-7; TRBD2 aligns across 7 bases. The J call could be wrong; TRBJ2-5 is a better fit for the DNA end. Germline loops: CDR1 SGHAT, CDR2 FQNNGV. The CDR3 has 16 amino acids. CDR3 protein: CASSLGGLVGIETQYF. The CDR3 DNA is TGTGCCAGCAGCCTCGGAGGACTAGTGGGTATTGAGACCCAGTACTTC.

This clonotype was detected a few times. The J gene is TRBJ2-4, the V gene TRBV5-6; D is ambiguous. Germline-derived CDR1 and CDR2 are SGHDT and YYEEEE. The CDR3 is made up of 15 amino acids. Trimming took 1 base from V and 0 from J, leaving 8 bases between them. The CDR3 sequence: CASSLYGLAKNIQYF. The CDR3 DNA reads as TGTGCCAGCAGCTTGTATGGTCTAGCCAAAAACATTCAGTACTTC.

This clonotype was picked up a small number of times. The rearrangement uses TRBV7-2 and TRBJ2-7; 7 bases are shared with TRBD1. The CDR3 contains 11 residues. The germline gives CDR1 SGHTA, CDR2 FQGNSA. The junction had 7 bases not matched to a gene; V was cut back by 10 bases and J by 7 bases. For the CDR3, the DNA is TGTGCCACGAGGGGGCCGCTGGAGCAGTACTTC. It specifies CATRGPLEQYF.

This clonotype appeared once. This chain joins TRBV20-1 and TRBJ2-3; unclear D gene. The CDR3 runs 14 residues. Deletions cut 3 bases from V and 8 bases from J, with 18 bases between. Per germline, CDR1 DFQATT and CDR2 SNEGSKA (reference sequence). CDR3 region: CSARARGIRSTQYF. For the CDR3, the DNA is TGCAGTGCTAGGGCTAGAGGAATTCGGAGTACGCAGTATTTT.

This clonotype was counted many times. J is TRBJ2-5 and V is TRBV29-1; possible D gene TRBD1, 6 bases. Trimming took off 6 bases at V and 5 bases at J, with 10 bases between the two ends. CDR1 SQVTM and CDR2 ANQGSEA come from the germline V gene. The CDR3 spans 11 residues. This CDR3 is CSVHRVETQYF. Here the CDR3 DNA reads TGCAGCGTACACAGGGTTGAGACCCAGTACTTC.

This clonotype was counted between two and nine times. This sequence joins TRBV3-1 and TRBJ2-4; possibly TRBD1 or TRBD2 for D (7 bases each). Matching the DNA end better, TRBJ2-7 makes the J call doubtful. CDR3 length: 16 residues. The germline gives CDR1 LGHDT, CDR2 YNNKEL (reference sequence). CDR3 region: CASSQDLPTGRGEQYF. The DNA for the CDR3 is TGTGCCAGCAGCCAAGATCTCCCGACAGGGAGGGGCGAGCAGTACTTC.

This clonotype was observed a few times. The genes are TRBV6-5 and TRBJ1-5; 8 bases fit TRBD1. The germline gives CDR1 MNHEY, CDR2 SVGAGI. J was trimmed by 0 bases and V by 2 bases; bases with no gene match: 9. CDR3 size: 18 residues. DNA of the CDR3: TGTGCCAGCAGTTACCCGGACAGGGAAAGGAATAGCAATCAGCCCCAGCATTTT. It is translated as CASSYPDRERNSNQPQHF.

The genes are TRBV27 and TRBJ1-5; unclear D gene. V gave up 2 bases and J gave up 0 bases, with 14 bases separating them. CDR3 length: 17 amino acids. Germline V gene lookup returns CDR1 MNHEY and CDR2 SMNVEV (reference sequence). CDR3 sequence reads: CASSLTKAQYSNQPQHF. The CDR3 bases are TGTGCCAGCAGTTTAACCAAGGCTCAATATAGCAATCAGCCCCAGCATTTT.

This clonotype was counted a single time. V is TRBV14 and J is TRBJ2-5; D gene ambiguous. Germline V lookup: CDR1 SGHDN, CDR2 FVKESK. The CDR3 spans 13 residues. Trimming pared 4 bases from V and 4 bases from J, leaving 10 bases between. CDR3 nucleotides: TGTGCCAGCAGCCGACAATTATTAGAGACCCAGTACTTC. Translating it yields CASSRQLLETQYF.

This clonotype was detected only a few times. The CDR3 region is CAIGGGEYNEQFF. The CDR3 bases are TGTGCCATCGGCGGGGGGGAGTACAATGAGCAGTTCTTC. The chain links TRBV10-3 to TRBJ2-1, with 9 bases fitting TRBD2. Trimming took 8 bases from V and 4 from J; bases not matched to a gene: 3. Looked up from germline, CDR1 is ENHRY and CDR2 is SYGVKD. The CDR3 loop spans 13 amino acids.

A few counts support this clonotype. J is TRBJ1-2 and V is TRBV28, with D possibly matching TRBD1 (5 bases). V was clipped by 1 base and J by 0 bases, with 15 bases between them. The CDR3 sequence is 17 residues long. Looked up from germline, CDR1 is MDHEN and CDR2 is SYDVKM. CDR3 sequence: CASSLSISGTPNYGYTF. The CDR3 DNA reads as TGTGCCAGCAGTTTATCCATCTCCGGGACTCCTAACTATGGCTACACCTTC.